The next 29 T cell receptor beta chains were all read from a single sample in a study of cytomegalovirus exposure and HLA in healthy donors. PCR was performed using 60 Vbeta and 13 Jbeta primers. TCRdb's table, derived via immunoSEQ multiplex PCR, lists solely in-frame clones and lacks some. Among around 97,000 clones listed, 70% to 75% were seen once. The sample comprised PBMCs. These receptors were collected from a man aged 35 to 55 in good health and CMV-seronegative.

This clone was seen only once. The chain couples TRBV27 to TRBJ2-3; 12 bases agree with TRBD2. This CDR3 region has 16 residues. V shed 4 bases and J 0 bases; nucleotides not matched to a gene: 2. Germline assignment: CDR1 MNHEY and CDR2 SMNVEV (reference sequence). In DNA, the CDR3 is TGTGCCAGCAGTTATGGACTAGCGGGGAGCACAGATACGCAGTATTTT. Translated, it gives CASSYGLAGSTDTQYF.

This clone was counted between two and nine times. V usage is TRBV19 and J usage is TRBJ1-5; 12 positions match TRBD1. V dropped 7 bases and J dropped 6; count of bases not matched to a gene: 7. The CDR3 sequence is 15 residues long. CDR1 is LNHDA and CDR2 is SQIVND in the germline V gene (reference sequence). Written as DNA, the CDR3 is TGTGCCAGTACCGCCCCGGGACAGGGGGCTCAGCCCCAGCATTTT. Its protein is CASTAPGQGAQPQHF.

The J gene is TRBJ2-7, the V gene TRBV7-6; 12 positions match TRBD2. CDR1 SGHVS and CDR2 FNYEAQ come from the germline V gene. J gave up 4 bases and V 5 bases, and 6 bases lay outside the gene matches. The CDR3 has 15 amino acids. CDR3 protein: CASSPGTSGLYEQYF. The CDR3 DNA reads as TGTGCCAGCAGCCCGGGGACTAGCGGGCTTTACGAGCAGTACTTC.

This clone was detected only a few times. The CDR3 region is CASEEGSSNQPQHF. The CDR3 region has the DNA TGTGCCAGCGAGGAGGGATCTAGCAATCAGCCCCAGCATTTT. This chain links TRBV6-1 with TRBJ1-5; D gene uncertain. CDR3 length: 14 amino acids. The V and J ends lost 8 bases and 0 bases respectively, with 11 bases between them. Germline loops: CDR1 MNHNS, CDR2 SASEGT.

This clone was seen just once. The gene calls are TRBV15 and TRBJ1-5, with a possible D match to TRBD1 (6 bases). Germline CDR1 is LNHNV and CDR2 is YYDKDF (reference sequence). This CDR3 is 15 amino acids long. The V end was cut by 0 bases, the J end by 6 bases, with 12 bases between. CDR3 bases: TGTGCCACCAGCAGAGATCTGAGAGGGGGTCAGCCCCAGCATTTT. Protein product: CATSRDLRGGQPQHF.

The genes are TRBV28 and TRBJ1-5, with 11 bases identical to TRBD1. Germline CDR1 MDHEN, CDR2 SYDVKM. The CDR3 consists of 15 residues. V was pared by 5 bases and J by 4 bases, with 4 bases of the junction left unmatched. The CDR3 loop is CASSARDRGNQPQHF. The CDR3 coding sequence is TGTGCCAGCAGTGCTCGGGACAGGGGGAATCAGCCCCAGCATTTT.

V usage is TRBV29-1 and J usage is TRBJ1-4; 7 bases map to TRBD1. V lost 8 bases, J lost 0 bases, and 15 bases stayed unmatched. This CDR3 comprises 17 residues. Germline V CDR1 and CDR2: SQVTM, ANQGSEA. The CDR3: CSLCPGQATATNEKLFF. The CDR3 DNA follows: TGCAGCCTATGCCCCGGACAGGCAACTGCAACTAATGAAAAACTGTTTTTT. Variable domain in full (rest from reference TRBV29-1 and TRBJ1-4): SAVISQKPSRDICQRGTSLTIQCQVDSQVTMMFWYRQQPGQSLTLIATANQGSEATYESGFVIDKFPISRPNLTFSTLTVSNMSPEDSSIYLCSLCPGQATATNEKLFFGSGTQLSVL.

The V and J genes are TRBV2 and TRBJ2-5, with 7 bases aligning to TRBD1. The junction had 13 bases not matched to a gene; V was cut back by 6 bases and J by 3 bases. The CDR3 loop spans 16 amino acids. CDR1 SNHLY and CDR2 FYNNEI come from the germline V gene. Here the CDR3 DNA reads TGTGCCAGCAGCGCAATCCCCCGGGACAGTAAAGAGACCCAGTACTTC. Its protein is CASSAIPRDSKETQYF.

This clone was detected a few times. J is TRBJ2-7 and V is TRBV6-1; 8 bases match TRBD2. J was trimmed by 2 bases and V by 1 base; bases with no gene match: 4. Per germline, CDR1 MNHNS and CDR2 SASEGT. The CDR3 sequence is 15 residues long. The CDR3 protein is CASSEGSGGPYEQYF. The CDR3 DNA is TGTGCCAGCAGTGAAGGAAGCGGGGGTCCCTACGAGCAGTACTTC.

This clone has a handful of counts. The chain joins TRBV6-5 to TRBJ2-3; D ambiguous. The CDR3 spans 12 residues. V lost 4 bases to trimming and J lost 3 bases, with 5 bases between them. The V gene's germline CDR1 is MNHEY and CDR2 SVGAGI. The CDR3 DNA is TGTGCCAGCAGTTCCCAAACAGATACGCAGTATTTT. Translated: CASSSQTDTQYF.

In its sample, this clone was seen a few times. The chain uses TRBV6-5 and TRBJ2-7; 7 bases line up with TRBD1. V shed 6 bases and J 9 bases; nucleotides not matched to a gene: 5. The CDR3 has 11 amino acids. Germline lookup yields CDR1 MNHEY and CDR2 SVGAGI. The CDR3 sequence: CASREGAGQYF. CDR3 sequence (DNA): TGTGCCAGCAGAGAGGGGGCTGGGCAGTACTTC.

The gene calls are TRBV9 and TRBJ1-4; D call uncertain. V dropped 3 bases and J dropped 4 bases, with 10 bases sitting between them. Germline CDR1 reads SGDLS; CDR2 reads YYNGEE. CDR3 length: 14 amino acids. The CDR3 reads CASSAVGLNEKLFF. CDR3 nucleotide sequence: TGTGCCAGCAGCGCGGTGGGCCTTAATGAAAAACTGTTTTTT.

This sequence joins TRBV4-1 and TRBJ1-1; D remains ambiguous. Deletions cut 4 bases from V and 0 bases from J, with 21 bases between. The CDR3 totals 18 residues. Germline CDR1 reads MGHRA; CDR2 reads YSYEKL. CDR3 DNA sequence: TGCGCCAGCAGCCCGATCCTCGGTCCGTCCTATTTGAACACTGAAGCTTTCTTT. Translated, it gives CASSPILGPSYLNTEAFF.

The gene calls are TRBV7-9 and TRBJ2-2, with 8 bases aligning to TRBD1. Germline V gene sequence: CDR1 SEHNR, CDR2 FQNEAQ (reference sequence). The CDR3 is made up of 15 amino acids. J was trimmed by 6 bases and V by 3 bases; bases with no gene match: 6. The CDR3 coding sequence is TGTGCCAGCAGCTTTCTCAGGGGGCGGTCCGGGGAGCTGTTTTTT. Its translation is CASSFLRGRSGELFF.

This clone is a singleton in its sample. The chain is built from TRBV18 and TRBJ2-5; no reliable D call. This CDR3 is 12 amino acids long. Germline loops: CDR1 KGHSH, CDR2 LQKENI. Trimming cost V 3 bases and J 0 bases, with 2 bases left between them. For the CDR3, the DNA is TGTGCCAGCTCACCCTACCAAGAGACCCAGTACTTC. Translation: CASSPYQETQYF.

V is TRBV15 and J is TRBJ1-4; no reliable D call. Trimming pared 1 base from V and 7 bases from J, leaving 7 bases between. Germline V gives CDR1 LNHNV, CDR2 YYDKDF (reference sequence). This CDR3 spans 13 amino acids. The CDR3 is CATSRGRGEKLFF. The CDR3, as DNA: TGTGCCACCAGCAGAGGCCGGGGTGAAAAACTGTTTTTT.

The J gene is TRBJ2-7, the V gene TRBV5-1, with a possible D match to TRBD2 (5 bases). Germline V gene sequence: CDR1 SGHRS, CDR2 YFSETQ. This CDR3 has 14 residues. The V end was cut by 4 bases, the J end by 3 bases, with 14 bases between. The CDR3 reads CASSSGGEDYEQYF. The CDR3, as DNA: TGCGCCAGCAGCAGCGGTGGGGAAGACTACGAGCAGTACTTC.

The V and J genes are TRBV10-3 and TRBJ2-7; no clear D. V lost 6 bases and J 2 bases, leaving 8 bases between the germline ends. The CDR3 is 12 residues long. CDR1 and CDR2 from the germline V gene are ENHRY and SYGVKD. The CDR3 protein is CAISPVPYEQYF. The CDR3 DNA is TGTGCCATCAGCCCGGTCCCCTACGAGCAGTACTTC.

The rearrangement uses TRBV7-8 and TRBJ2-7; tentative D call: TRBD2 (7 bases). The CDR3 runs 19 residues. Germline loops: CDR1 SGHVS, CDR2 FQNEAQ. With 7 bases removed from V and 3 bases from J, the gap between germline ends came to 31 bases. CDR3 sequence reads: CASTLQIGGVTQTHYEQYF. The CDR3 DNA is TGTGCCAGCACCTTGCAAATAGGGGGGGTCACTCAAACGCACTACGAGCAGTACTTC.

The V and J genes are TRBV5-1 and TRBJ2-2, with 11 bases matching TRBD2. Trimming at V came to 2 bases and at J to 4 bases, leaving 7 bases not matched to a gene. Germline lookup yields CDR1 SGHRS and CDR2 YFSETQ. The CDR3 runs to 17 residues. The CDR3 region has the DNA TGCGCCAGCAGCTTTCCACTAGCGGGGGTAGGCACCGGGGAGCTGTTTTTT. Amino acid sequence: CASSFPLAGVGTGELFF.

The chain has TRBV7-2 and TRBJ2-1, with D possibly TRBD2 on 5 matching bases. Germline assignment: CDR1 SGHTA and CDR2 FQGNSA. V was shortened by 1 base and J by 8 bases, with 9 bases between the two germline ends. The length of the CDR3 is 13 residues. The CDR3 DNA is TGTGCCAGCAGCTTAGGGGCCGGGGATGAGCAGTTCTTC. Encoded protein: CASSLGAGDEQFF.

The chain couples TRBV12-5 to TRBJ2-2; weak D call: TRBD1 (6 bases). The length of the CDR3 is 16 residues. Germline V CDR1 and CDR2: LGHNT, FRNRAP. Between the trimmed V and J ends, which lost 1 base and 1 base, there was a span of 10 bases. CDR3 nucleotide sequence: TGTGCTAGTGGTTTGGATTACAGGGAGAACACCGGGGAGCTGTTTTTT. It is translated as CASGLDYRENTGELFF.

This clone was counted between two and nine times. The V gene is TRBV19, the J gene TRBJ1-6; D uncertain. The CDR3 runs to 13 residues. V gave up 6 bases and J gave up 5 bases, with 8 bases separating them. Germline assignment: CDR1 LNHDA and CDR2 SQIVND (reference sequence). CDR3 amino acids: CASSRQDNSPLHF. The CDR3 DNA reads as TGTGCCAGTAGCCGGCAGGATAATTCACCCCTCCACTTT.

The genes are TRBV5-6 and TRBJ1-6; D is perhaps TRBD1 (6 bases). The CDR3 totals 15 residues. Germline lookup yields CDR1 SGHDT and CDR2 YYEEEE. Trimming removed 2 bases from V and 8 bases from J, with 14 bases in between. CDR3 sequence (DNA): TGTGCCAGCAGCTTCGGACAGACTACGGATTCACCCCTCCACTTT. This gives the protein CASSFGQTTDSPLHF.

The J gene is TRBJ1-5, the V gene TRBV2, with 8 nucleotides matching TRBD1. The CDR3 consists of 13 residues. Per the germline V gene, CDR1 is SNHLY and CDR2 is FYNNEI. Unmatched junction bases numbered 8, after V lost 6 bases and J lost 10 bases. The DNA of the CDR3 is TGTGCCAGCAGCACAGGGGGGGCCAATCCCCAGCATTTT. Protein product: CASSTGGANPQHF.

This chain joins TRBV4-2 and TRBJ1-6; D remains unclear. Trimming pared 1 base from V and 5 bases from J, leaving 6 bases between. Looked up from germline, CDR1 is LGHNA and CDR2 is YNFKEQ. The CDR3 totals 14 residues. The CDR3 loop is CASSQVQNNSPLHF. DNA of the CDR3: TGTGCCAGCAGCCAAGTACAGAATAATTCACCCCTCCACTTT.

The chain carries TRBV7-8 and TRBJ2-7; D might be TRBD1 (6 bases). The CDR3 covers 13 residues. V lost 2 bases and J lost 6, with 11 bases in between. In germline, CDR1 is SGHVS, CDR2 FQNEAQ. The CDR3 DNA is TGTGCCAGCAGCTTATCGACAGGCTCCGAGCAGTACTTC. It translates to CASSLSTGSEQYF.

V gene TRBV11-3 combines with J gene TRBJ2-2; no firm D call. The CDR3 sequence is 14 residues long. The V end lost 4 bases, the J end lost 3 bases, and 9 bases lay between the germline ends. Germline values: CDR1 SGHNT, CDR2 YENEEA. Here the CDR3 reads CASSSLRDTGELFF. CDR3 coding DNA: TGTGCCAGCAGCTCCCTCCGGGACACCGGGGAGCTGTTTTTT. The entire variable domain, with the rest obtained from reference TRBV11-3 and TRBJ2-2, is as follows: EAGVVQSPRYKIIEKKQPVAFWCNPISGHNTLYWYLQNLGQGPELLIRYENEEAVDDSQLPKDRFSAERLKGVDSTLKIQPAELGDSAVYLCASSSLRDTGELFFGEGSRLTVL.

This clone has a handful of counts. The chain's CDR3 is CASTEVTGELFF. The CDR3 DNA is TGTGCCAGCACCGAGGTCACCGGGGAGCTGTTTTTT. J is TRBJ2-2 and V is TRBV2, with unresolved D. CDR1 and CDR2 from the germline V gene are SNHLY and FYNNEI. This CDR3 has 12 amino acids. V lost 7 bases and J lost 4, with 7 bases in between.